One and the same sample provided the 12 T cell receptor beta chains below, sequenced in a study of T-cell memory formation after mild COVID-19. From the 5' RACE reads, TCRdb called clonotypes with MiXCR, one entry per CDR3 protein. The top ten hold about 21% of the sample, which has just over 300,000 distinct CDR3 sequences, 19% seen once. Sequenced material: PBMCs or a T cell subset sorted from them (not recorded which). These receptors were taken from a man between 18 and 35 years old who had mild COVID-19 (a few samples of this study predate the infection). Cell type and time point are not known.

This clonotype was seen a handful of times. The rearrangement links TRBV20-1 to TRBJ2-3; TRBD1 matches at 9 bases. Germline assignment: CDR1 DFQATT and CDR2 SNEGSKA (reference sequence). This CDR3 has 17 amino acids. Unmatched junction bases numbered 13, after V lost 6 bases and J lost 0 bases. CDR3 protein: CSAYKPGQGISTDTQYF. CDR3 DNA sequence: TGCAGTGCCTACAAACCGGGACAGGGAATTAGCACAGATACGCAGTATTTT.

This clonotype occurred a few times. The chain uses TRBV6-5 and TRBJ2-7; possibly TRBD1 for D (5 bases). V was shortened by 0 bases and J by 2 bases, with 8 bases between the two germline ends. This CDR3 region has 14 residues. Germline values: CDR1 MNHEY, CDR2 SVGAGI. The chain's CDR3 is CASSYSAQAYEQYF. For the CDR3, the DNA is TGTGCCAGCAGTTACTCGGCACAGGCCTACGAGCAGTACTTC.

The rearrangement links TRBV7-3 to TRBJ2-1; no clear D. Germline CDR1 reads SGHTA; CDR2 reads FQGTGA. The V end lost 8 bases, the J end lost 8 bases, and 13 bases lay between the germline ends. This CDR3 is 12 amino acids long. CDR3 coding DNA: TGTGCCAGCGGCAGGTCCCCGTATGAGCAGTTCTTC. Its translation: CASGRSPYEQFF.

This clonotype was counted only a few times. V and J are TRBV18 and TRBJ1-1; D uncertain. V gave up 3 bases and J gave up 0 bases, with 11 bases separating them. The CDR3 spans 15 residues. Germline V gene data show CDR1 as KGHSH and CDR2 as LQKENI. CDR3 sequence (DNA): TGTGCCAGCTCACCCCGGCTGGAGGTGAACACTGAAGCTTTCTTT. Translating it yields CASSPRLEVNTEAFF.

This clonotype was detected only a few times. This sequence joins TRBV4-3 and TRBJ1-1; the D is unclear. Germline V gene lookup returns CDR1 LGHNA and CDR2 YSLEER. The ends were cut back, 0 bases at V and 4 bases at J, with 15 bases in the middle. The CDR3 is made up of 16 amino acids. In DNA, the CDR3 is TGCGCCAGCAGCCAAGAAGGTGGGCACCCAAGCACTGAAGCTTTCTTT. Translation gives CASSQEGGHPSTEAFF.

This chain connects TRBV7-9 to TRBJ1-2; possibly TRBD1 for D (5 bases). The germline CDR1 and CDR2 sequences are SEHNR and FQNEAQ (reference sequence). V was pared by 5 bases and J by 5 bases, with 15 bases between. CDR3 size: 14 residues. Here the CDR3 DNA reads TGTGCCAGCAGCCCAGGCGGGGCGTGGTATGGCTACACCTTC. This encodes CASSPGGAWYGYTF.

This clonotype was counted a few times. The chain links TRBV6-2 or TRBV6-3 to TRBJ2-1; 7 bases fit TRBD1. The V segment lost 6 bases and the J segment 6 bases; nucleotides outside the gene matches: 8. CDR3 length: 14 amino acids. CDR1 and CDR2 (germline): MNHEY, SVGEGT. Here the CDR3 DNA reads TGTGCCAGCAGGGAAGGGGGCGACCTCAATGAGCAGTTCTTC. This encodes CASREGGDLNEQFF.

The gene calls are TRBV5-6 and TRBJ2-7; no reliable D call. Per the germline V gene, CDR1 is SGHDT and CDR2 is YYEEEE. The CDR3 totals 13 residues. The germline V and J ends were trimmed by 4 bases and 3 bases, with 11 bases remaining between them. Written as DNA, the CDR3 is TGTGCCAGCAGCCGCCCGGCGGACTACGAGCAGTACTTC. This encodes CASSRPADYEQYF.

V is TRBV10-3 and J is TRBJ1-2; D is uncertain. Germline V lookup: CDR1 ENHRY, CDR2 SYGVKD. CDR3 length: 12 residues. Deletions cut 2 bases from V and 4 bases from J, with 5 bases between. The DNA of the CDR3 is TGTGCCATCAGTGAGGGCGGCTATGGCTACACCTTC. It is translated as CAISEGGYGYTF.

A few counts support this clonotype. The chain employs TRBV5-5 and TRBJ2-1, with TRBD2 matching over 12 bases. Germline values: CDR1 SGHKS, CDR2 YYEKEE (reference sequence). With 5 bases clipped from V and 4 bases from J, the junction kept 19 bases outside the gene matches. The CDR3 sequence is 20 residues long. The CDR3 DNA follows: TGTGCCAGCAGTGCAGCAAGCGGGCTAGCGGGGGGGCCGCAGTACAATGAGCAGTTCTTC. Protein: CASSAASGLAGGPQYNEQFF.

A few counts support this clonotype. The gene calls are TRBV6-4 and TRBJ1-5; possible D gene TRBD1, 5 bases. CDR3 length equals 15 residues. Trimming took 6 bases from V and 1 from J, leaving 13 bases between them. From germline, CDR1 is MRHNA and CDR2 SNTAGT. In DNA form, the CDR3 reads TGTGCCAGCAGGACAGACCCCCGGAGCAATCAGCCCCAGCATTTT. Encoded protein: CASRTDPRSNQPQHF.

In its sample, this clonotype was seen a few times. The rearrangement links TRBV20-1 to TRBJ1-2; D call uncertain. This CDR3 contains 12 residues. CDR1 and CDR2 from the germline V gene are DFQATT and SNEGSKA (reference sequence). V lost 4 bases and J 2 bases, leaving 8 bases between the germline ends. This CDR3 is CSAKSLNYGYTF. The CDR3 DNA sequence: TGCAGTGCTAAATCCCTGAACTATGGCTACACCTTC.